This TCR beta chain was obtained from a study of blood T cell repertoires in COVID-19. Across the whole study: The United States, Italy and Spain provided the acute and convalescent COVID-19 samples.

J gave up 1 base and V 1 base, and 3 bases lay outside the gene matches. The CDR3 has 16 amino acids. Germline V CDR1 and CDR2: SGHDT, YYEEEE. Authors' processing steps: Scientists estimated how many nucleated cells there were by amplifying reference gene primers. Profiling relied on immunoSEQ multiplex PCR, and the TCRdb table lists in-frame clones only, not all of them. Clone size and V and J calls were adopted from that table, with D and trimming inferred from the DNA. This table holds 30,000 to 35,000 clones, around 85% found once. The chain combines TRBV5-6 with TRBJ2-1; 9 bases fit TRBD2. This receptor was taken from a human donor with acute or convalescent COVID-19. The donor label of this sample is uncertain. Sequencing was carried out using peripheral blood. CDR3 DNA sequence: TGTGCCAGCAGCTTGTCTACTAGCGGGTCCTACAATGAGCAGTTCTTC. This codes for CASSLSTSGSYNEQFF. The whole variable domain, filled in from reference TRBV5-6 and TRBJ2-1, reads DAGVTQSPTHLIKTRGQQVTLRCSPKSGHDTVSWYQQALGQGPQFIFQYYEEEERQRGNFPDRFSGHQFPNYSSELNVNALLLGDSALYLCASSLSTSGSYNEQFFGPGTRLTVL.